Here is one T cell receptor (beta chain) with its context. Its antigen is as yet unknown. The table came from immunoSEQ multiplex PCR; TCRdb's copy has only in-frame clones and leaves some out. The sample records 12,000 to 15,000 clones, approximately 91% being singletons. V lost 3 bases to trimming and J lost 5 bases; unmatched junction nucleotides: 4. In germline, CDR1 is MGHRA, CDR2 YSYEKL. This CDR3 is 14 amino acids long. This sample stems from a study of chemoradiotherapy in HPV16-positive cancers. Whole-study findings and limits: Non-HPV-specific T cells did not expand in tumors during treatment, whereas candidate HPV-specific clones and E7-related motifs did.

V usage is TRBV4-1 and J usage is TRBJ2-5; 9 bases map to TRBD2. Sequencing was performed on blood, taken from a patient who underwent chemoradiotherapy. The receptor's source is a human donor with HPV-associated anogenital cancer. Written as DNA, the CDR3 is TGCGCCAGCAGCCAGCGGGGGGGCCAGGAGACCCAGTACTTC. This sequence encodes CASSQRGGQETQYF.